Sequencing of this TCR beta chain was carried out in a study of blood T cell repertoires in COVID-19. Study information: The United States, Italy and Spain supplied acute and convalescent COVID-19 samples. Sample material is recorded as cDNA or gDNA derived from T cells, B-cell-depleted T cells, or PBMCs.

The CDR3 is 14 amino acids. Germline V gene data show CDR1 as MNHEY and CDR2 as SMNVEV (reference sequence). V lost 1 base and J lost 5, with 11 bases in between. Original processing notes: Amplifying reference gene primers gave estimates of nucleated cell counts. Here immunoSEQ multiplex PCR was the method, and the copy in TCRdb shows in-frame clones only, minus some. V and J calls and clone size are given by that table; D and trimming were obtained from the DNA. Of 55,000 to 75,000 clones in the sample, roughly 77% are singletons; the top ten hold more than 15%. The V call is TRBV27, the J call TRBJ1-1; possible D gene TRBD1, 5 bases. The TCR was taken from a man older than 75 with acute or convalescent COVID-19. The sequenced sample was peripheral blood. CDR3 protein: CASSLLRQNTEAFF. The CDR3 DNA reads TGTGCCAGCAGTTTATTGAGACAGAATACTGAAGCTTTCTTT.